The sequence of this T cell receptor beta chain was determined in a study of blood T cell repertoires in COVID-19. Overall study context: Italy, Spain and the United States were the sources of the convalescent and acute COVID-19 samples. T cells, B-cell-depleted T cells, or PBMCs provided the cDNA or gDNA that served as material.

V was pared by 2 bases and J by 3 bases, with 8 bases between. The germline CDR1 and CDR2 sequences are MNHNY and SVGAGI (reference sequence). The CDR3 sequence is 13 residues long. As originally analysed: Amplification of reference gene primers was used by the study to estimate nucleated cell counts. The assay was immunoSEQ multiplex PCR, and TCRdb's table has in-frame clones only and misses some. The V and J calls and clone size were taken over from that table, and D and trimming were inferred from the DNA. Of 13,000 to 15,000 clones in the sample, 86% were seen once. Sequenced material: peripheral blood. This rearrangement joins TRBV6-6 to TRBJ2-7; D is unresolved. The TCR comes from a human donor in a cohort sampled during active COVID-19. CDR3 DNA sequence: TGTGCCAGCAGTTACCGGCCAGGCTACGAGCAGTACTTC. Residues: CASSYRPGYEQYF.